Following are 13 T cell receptor beta chains from one sample sequenced in a study of graft-versus-host responses after intestinal transplantation. The method was immunoSEQ multiplex PCR; TCRdb's version includes in-frame clones alone and lacks a portion of them. The data contain about 100,000 clones, roughly 87% of them seen just once; the ten biggest clones take up over 0.75%. Antigens of these TCRs are unknown. Sequenced material: unstimulated CD4+ T cells sorted from spleen or lymph node cells, taken before transplant. The source is a human donor who was the organ donor for an intestinal transplant.

The V and J genes are TRBV19 and TRBJ2-5; TRBD2 matches at 9 bases. This CDR3 contains 14 residues. Germline loops: CDR1 LNHDA, CDR2 SQIVND (reference sequence). Germline trimming cut 5 bases from V and 5 bases from J; bases unmatched to any gene: 6. The CDR3 DNA sequence: TGTGCCAGTAGTGAGCGGGGGGTCAGGGAGACCCAGTACTTC. Its translation: CASSERGVRETQYF.

This chain links TRBV30 with TRBJ1-2; D ambiguous. Trimming pared 0 bases from V and 4 bases from J, leaving 15 bases between. The CDR3 length is 15 residues. Germline CDR1 reads GTSNPN; CDR2 reads SVGIG (reference sequence). This CDR3 reads CAWSVGMRPGYGYTF. CDR3 sequence (DNA): TGTGCCTGGAGTGTAGGTATGAGGCCTGGCTATGGCTACACCTTC.

The V and J genes are TRBV5-5 and TRBJ2-5, with D uncertain. TRBJ2-7 matches the DNA end more closely, so the J call is doubtful. The CDR3 is 11 residues long. Germline assignment: CDR1 SGHKS and CDR2 YYEKEE (reference sequence). CDR3 sequence reads: CASSPALEQYF. The CDR3 DNA reads TGTGCCAGCAGCCCCGCGCTCGAGCAGTACTTC.

This chain uses TRBV7-9 with TRBJ1-1; D is uncertain. The CDR3 consists of 14 residues. V was pared by 5 bases and J by 2 bases, with 12 bases between. CDR1 is SEHNR and CDR2 is FQNEAQ in the germline V gene (reference sequence). The DNA of the CDR3 is TGTGCCAGCAGCCGAACCCAGACAAACACTGAAGCTTTCTTT. Amino acids: CASSRTQTNTEAFF.

The chain carries TRBV6-5 and TRBJ1-4; TRBD1 aligns across 10 bases. The J segment lost 6 bases and the V segment lost 3 bases, leaving 4 bases of the junction unmatched. This CDR3 region has 15 residues. Germline V gives CDR1 MNHEY, CDR2 SVGAGI. The CDR3 DNA is TGTGCCAGCAGTTATGGCGGGACAGGGGATGAAAAACTGTTTTTT. This sequence encodes CASSYGGTGDEKLFF.

CDR3 nucleotide sequence: TGTGCCAGCAGCTTGGGGCCAGGGGGTACTCGGGAAAAACTGTTTTTT. As protein: CASSLGPGGTREKLFF. This sequence joins TRBV5-5 and TRBJ1-4, with 7 positions matching TRBD1. This CDR3 comprises 16 residues. V shed 0 bases, J shed 8 bases, and the junction held 10 bases outside the gene matches. Germline V CDR1 and CDR2: SGHKS, YYEKEE (reference sequence).

Concerning this clone: A read error may be the cause here, since a much bigger clone is one base away. The rearrangement uses TRBV7-3 and TRBJ1-6; 10 positions agree with TRBD1. CDR3 length: 14 residues. V was clipped by 5 bases and J by 10 bases; unmatched bases: 5. Germline CDR1 SGHTA, CDR2 FQGTGA. The CDR3 protein is CASSATGGSSPLHF. In nucleotides, the CDR3 is TGTGCCAGCAGCGCGACAGGGGGCAGCTCACCCCTCCACTTT.

The V and J genes are TRBV4-1 and TRBJ1-6; 7 nucleotides line up with TRBD1. This CDR3 contains 19 residues. J lost 6 bases, V lost 1 base, and 15 bases had no gene match. Germline-derived CDR1 and CDR2 are MGHRA and YSYEKL. The CDR3 spells CASSQVASPRTGTNSPLHF. The CDR3 DNA follows: TGCGCCAGCAGCCAAGTCGCTTCCCCGCGGACAGGAACTAATTCACCCCTCCACTTT.

In its sample, this clone was seen once. V is TRBV5-1 and J is TRBJ2-1; D call uncertain. The CDR3 is 15 residues long. V was shortened by 1 base and J by 3 bases, with 11 bases between the two germline ends. From germline, CDR1 is SGHRS and CDR2 YFSETQ. The CDR3 here is CASSLSTEYYNEQFF. CDR3 coding DNA: TGCGCCAGCAGCTTGTCCACTGAGTACTACAATGAGCAGTTCTTC.

The rearrangement joins TRBV4-1 to TRBJ2-2; 7 bases align to TRBD1. The CDR3 has 13 amino acids. Germline values: CDR1 MGHRA, CDR2 YSYEKL. V was pared by 6 bases and J by 6 bases, with 4 bases of the junction left unmatched. The CDR3 protein is CASSLTGAGELFF. In nucleotides, the CDR3 is TGCGCCAGCAGTCTTACAGGGGCCGGGGAGCTGTTTTTT.

The chain combines TRBV7-2 with TRBJ2-2; D is undetermined. The germline V gene encodes CDR1 SGHTA and CDR2 FQGNSA. This CDR3 spans 14 amino acids. V was cut by 0 bases and J by 2 bases, with 4 bases left in between. DNA for the CDR3: TGTGCCAGCAGCTTAGCGCTCAACACCGGGGAGCTGTTTTTT. It is translated as CASSLALNTGELFF.

This clone was seen more than once but under ten times. The V gene is TRBV4-1, the J gene TRBJ1-5, with a possible D match to TRBD1 (6 bases). The CDR3 length is 14 residues. With 0 bases removed from V and 6 bases from J, the gap between germline ends came to 9 bases. Germline V gene sequence: CDR1 MGHRA, CDR2 YSYEKL. CDR3 sequence reads: CASSQDFRGQPQHF. Written as DNA, the CDR3 is TGCGCCAGCAGCCAAGATTTCAGGGGTCAGCCCCAGCATTTT.

V is TRBV10-3 and J is TRBJ1-2; 9 nucleotides align to TRBD1. The V segment lost 6 bases and the J segment 7 bases; nucleotides outside the gene matches: 9. CDR1 is ENHRY, CDR2 SYGVKD, per germline. This CDR3 has 14 residues. The CDR3 sequence is CAIRGTGIEGGYTF. The DNA of the CDR3 is TGTGCCATCAGGGGGACAGGGATAGAAGGTGGCTACACCTTC.